The clone carrying this T cell receptor beta chain was seen a few times. The sample belongs to a study of early T cells in non-severe SARS-CoV-2 infection. The CDR3 spans 18 residues. Per germline, CDR1 MNHEY and CDR2 SVGEGT. V was shortened by 5 bases and J by 4 bases, with 26 bases between the two germline ends. TCRdb ran MiXCR on the 5' RACE reads and lists one entry per CDR3 protein. The table lists tens of thousands of distinct CDR3 sequences, over 10% of them singletons. The sample taken for sequencing was whole blood. The chain uses TRBV6-2 or TRBV6-3 and TRBJ1-2; perhaps TRBD1 as D (6 bases). This TCR was sampled from an adult who was a healthcare worker with PCR-confirmed SARS-CoV-2 infection or an uninfected control (not recorded which). The CDR3 DNA reads as TGTGCCAGCAGTCCCGACGGGGGCTGGGGCGACACTTCCTATGGCTACACCTTC. Translating it yields CASSPDGGWGDTSYGYTF.